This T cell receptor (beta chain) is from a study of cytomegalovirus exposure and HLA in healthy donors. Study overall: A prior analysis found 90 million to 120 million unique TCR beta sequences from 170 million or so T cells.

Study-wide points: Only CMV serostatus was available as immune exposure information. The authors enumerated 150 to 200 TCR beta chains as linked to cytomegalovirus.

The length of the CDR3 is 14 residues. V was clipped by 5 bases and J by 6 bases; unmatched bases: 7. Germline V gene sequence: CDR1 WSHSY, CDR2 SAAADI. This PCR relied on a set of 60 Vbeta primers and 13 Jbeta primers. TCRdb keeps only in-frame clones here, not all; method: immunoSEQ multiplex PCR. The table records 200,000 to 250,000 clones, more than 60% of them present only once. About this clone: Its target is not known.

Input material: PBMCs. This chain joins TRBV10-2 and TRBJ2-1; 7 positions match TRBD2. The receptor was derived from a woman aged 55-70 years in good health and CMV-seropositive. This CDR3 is CASSYRTRVNEQFF. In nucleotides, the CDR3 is TGCGCCAGCAGTTACAGGACTAGGGTCAATGAGCAGTTCTTC.